These 24 T cell receptor beta chains came from one sample sequenced in a study of cytomegalovirus exposure and HLA in healthy donors. The PCR was carried out with 60 Vbeta primers and 13 Jbeta primers. TCRdb keeps only in-frame clones here, not all; method: immunoSEQ multiplex PCR. This table holds tens of thousands of clones, about 63% found once. The sequencing sample was made of PBMCs. Receptor source: a man aged 50 or older in good health and CMV-seropositive.

V is TRBV29-1 and J is TRBJ1-1; a weak D match, TRBD1 (6 bases). V shed 8 bases and J shed 4 bases, with 11 bases lying between them. The CDR3 length is 11 residues. Germline V gene data show CDR1 as SQVTM and CDR2 as ANQGSEA. This CDR3 is CSTEGGTEAFF. DNA for the CDR3: TGCAGCACCGAAGGGGGCACTGAAGCTTTCTTT.

The chain recombines TRBV4-2 with TRBJ2-3; 16 nucleotides match TRBD2. The ends lost 0 bases at V and 2 bases at J; junction bases unmatched: 5. The CDR3 contains 19 residues. The germline gives CDR1 LGHNA, CDR2 YNFKEQ. DNA for the CDR3: TGTGCCAGCAGCCAAGAGGGACTAGCGGGGGGGCCGAACACAGATACGCAGTATTTT. It yields the protein CASSQEGLAGGPNTDTQYF.

The V and J genes are TRBV5-4 and TRBJ1-2, with 9 bases lining up with TRBD1. This CDR3 spans 15 amino acids. With V trimmed by 2 bases and J by 3 bases, 5 bases remained unmatched. CDR1 and CDR2 from the germline V gene are SGHNT and YYREEE (reference sequence). CDR3 in DNA: TGTGCCAGCAGCTTCCGACAGGGGGGGGACTATGGCTACACCTTC. Translation gives CASSFRQGGDYGYTF. Complete variable domain (other parts from reference TRBV5-4 and TRBJ1-2): ETGVTQSPTHLIKTRGQQVTLRCSSQSGHNTVSWYQQALGQGPQFIFQYYREEENGRGNFPPRFSGLQFPNYSSELNVNALELDDSALYLCASSFRQGGDYGYTFGSGTRLTVV.

This sequence joins TRBV2 and TRBJ2-1; D may be TRBD1 (5 bases). The CDR3 spans 15 residues. The germline V and J ends were trimmed by 7 bases and 4 bases, with 17 bases remaining between them. In germline, CDR1 is SNHLY, CDR2 FYNNEI. The CDR3 DNA reads as TGTGCCAGCATAGGGCAGGGCCGAAGGTACAATGAGCAGTTCTTC. Its translation: CASIGQGRRYNEQFF. The complete variable domain, with remaining parts taken from reference TRBV2 and TRBJ2-1, reads EPEVTQTPSHQVTQMGQEVILRCVPISNHLYFYWYRQILGQKVEFLVSFYNNEISEKSEIFDDQFSVERPDGSNFTLKIRSTKLEDSAMYFCASIGQGRRYNEQFFGPGTRLTVL.

The V and J genes are TRBV30 and TRBJ2-3; 7 nucleotides match TRBD2. Per germline, CDR1 GTSNPN and CDR2 SVGIG (reference sequence). The V and J ends lost 3 bases and 0 bases, in that order; junction bases with no gene match: 3. This CDR3 has 14 residues. The CDR3 protein is CAWSASGSTDTQYF. In nucleotides, the CDR3 is TGTGCCTGGAGCGCTAGCGGCAGCACAGATACGCAGTATTTT.

This clone has a handful of counts. CDR3 loop: CASRWTENTEAFF. The DNA for the CDR3 is TGTGCCAGCAGGTGGACAGAGAACACTGAAGCTTTCTTT. The chain carries TRBV28 and TRBJ1-1, with D perhaps matching TRBD1 (6 bases). Germline V CDR1 and CDR2: MDHEN, SYDVKM. This CDR3 has 13 residues. The germline V and J ends were trimmed by 6 bases and 1 base, with 9 bases remaining between them.

The genes are TRBV30 and TRBJ1-5, with D possibly TRBD1 on 6 matching bases. CDR3 length equals 14 residues. The V gene's germline CDR1 is GTSNPN and CDR2 SVGIG (reference sequence). Trimming took 2 bases from V and 2 from J, leaving 10 bases between them. CDR3 bases: TGTGCCTGGAGTCTCAGGGGTCGCAATCAGCCCCAGCATTTT. Protein product: CAWSLRGRNQPQHF.

The chain links TRBV29-1 to TRBJ2-1, with 9 bases that match TRBD2. V trimming: 5 bases; J trimming: 4 bases; junction bases outside the gene matches: 0. Germline V gives CDR1 SQVTM, CDR2 ANQGSEA. The CDR3 is made up of 12 amino acids. In DNA, the CDR3 is TGCAGCGTTAGCGGGGGGTACAATGAGCAGTTCTTC. Translated: CSVSGGYNEQFF.

The chain employs TRBV6-5 and TRBJ1-1; perhaps TRBD1 as D (5 bases). The V end was cut by 2 bases, the J end by 4 bases, with 8 bases between. This CDR3 has 13 amino acids. From germline, CDR1 is MNHEY and CDR2 SVGAGI. The CDR3 DNA sequence: TGTGCCAGCAGTTACGGGGGGGGCACTGAAGCTTTCTTT. Amino acids: CASSYGGGTEAFF.

This rearrangement joins TRBV9 to TRBJ2-7, with 7 bases matching TRBD1. The CDR3 spans 16 residues. CDR1 and CDR2 from the germline V gene are SGDLS and YYNGEE. Unmatched junction bases numbered 17, after V lost 6 bases and J lost 5 bases. The CDR3 region is CASTAGQGDLLDEQYF. CDR3 nucleotides: TGTGCCAGCACCGCAGGGCAGGGGGATCTTCTGGACGAGCAGTACTTC.

In DNA, the CDR3 is TGTGCCATCAGTGAGTTAGGAGGGGAAACCGATACGCAGTATTTT. This encodes CAISELGGETDTQYF. The V call is TRBV10-3, the J call TRBJ2-3; possibly TRBD2 for D (6 bases). The CDR3 runs to 15 residues. The germline CDR1 and CDR2 sequences are ENHRY and SYGVKD. Trimming removed 1 base from V and 6 bases from J, with 14 bases in between.

The J gene is TRBJ2-5, the V gene TRBV28; 8 positions match TRBD1. V was pared by 5 bases and J by 4 bases, with 3 bases of the junction left unmatched. Germline-derived CDR1 and CDR2 are MDHEN and SYDVKM. This CDR3 is built from 13 residues. The chain's CDR3 is CASSRTGIETQYF. The CDR3 coding sequence is TGTGCCAGCAGTCGGACAGGGATAGAGACCCAGTACTTC.

The V call is TRBV30, the J call TRBJ1-1, with D hard to call. The CDR3 extends over 11 amino acids. V lost 2 bases and J 8 bases, leaving 9 bases between the germline ends. Germline V lookup: CDR1 GTSNPN, CDR2 SVGIG (reference sequence). The CDR3 nucleotides read TGTGCCTGGAGTTGGGGAGGAGAAGCTTTCTTT. It is translated as CAWSWGGEAFF.

Details on this clone: An end of the junction does not agree with germline; a read error may underlie this. The J gene is TRBJ2-5, the V gene TRBV7-9; D perhaps matches TRBD2 (6 bases). This CDR3 contains 13 residues. CDR1 SEHNR and CDR2 FQNEAQ come from the germline V gene (reference sequence). As DNA, the CDR3 is TGTTCCAGCAGCTTAGGAGGAGGGGAGACCCAGTACTTC. Amino acids: CSSSLGGGETQYF.

In this sample, this clone turned up once. The genes are TRBV5-4 and TRBJ2-7, with 7 positions matching TRBD1. Germline values: CDR1 SGHNT, CDR2 YYREEE (reference sequence). The J segment lost 6 bases and the V segment lost 0 bases, leaving 3 bases of the junction unmatched. The CDR3 has 13 amino acids. The DNA of the CDR3 is TGTGCCAGCAGCTTGGGAAGGGACAGCGAGCAGTACTTC. This translates into CASSLGRDSEQYF.

This clone came up once. The genes are TRBV6-5 and TRBJ1-1; no reliable D call. V gave up 6 bases and J gave up 5 bases, with 16 bases separating them. The CDR3 contains 14 residues. CDR1 is MNHEY, CDR2 SVGAGI, per germline. The CDR3 DNA reads as TGTGCCAGCAGCCTTACGGACGGAGGGACTGAAGCTTTCTTT. It is translated as CASSLTDGGTEAFF.

In nucleotides, the CDR3 is TGTGCCAGCAGTGATTTACAGGGGGGCAATGAGCAGTTCTTC. Encoded protein: CASSDLQGGNEQFF. J is TRBJ2-1 and V is TRBV2; 8 positions match TRBD1. Trimming took 3 bases from V and 6 from J; bases not matched to a gene: 4. Germline V lookup: CDR1 SNHLY, CDR2 FYNNEI. The CDR3 totals 14 residues.

This chain uses TRBV2 with TRBJ2-7; D perhaps matches TRBD2 (5 bases). With 7 bases removed from V and 4 bases from J, the gap between germline ends came to 17 bases. Germline V lookup: CDR1 SNHLY, CDR2 FYNNEI. The CDR3 covers 14 residues. CDR3 sequence: CASTQRADLYEQYF. DNA for the CDR3: TGTGCCAGCACTCAGAGGGCAGACCTTTACGAGCAGTACTTC.

This clone has only one observation. Other DNA sequences within the sample encode an identical CDR3. This chain connects TRBV29-1 to TRBJ2-7, with D unclear. The germline V gene has CDR1 SQVTM and CDR2 ANQGSEA. V dropped 4 bases and J dropped 3 bases, with 13 bases sitting between them. This CDR3 region has 13 residues. The CDR3 nucleotides are TGCAGCGTTGTAAGAGGCAGCAGCTACGAGCAGTACTTC. Translation: CSVVRGSSYEQYF.

The chain recombines TRBV29-1 with TRBJ2-3, with a tentative D call TRBD1 (6 bases). V was shortened by 5 bases and J by 4 bases, with 10 bases between the two germline ends. The germline V gene has CDR1 SQVTM and CDR2 ANQGSEA. The CDR3 runs to 12 residues. This CDR3 reads CSVTGFPDTQYF. Written as DNA, the CDR3 is TGCAGCGTTACAGGGTTCCCAGATACGCAGTATTTT.

This rearrangement joins TRBV2 to TRBJ1-5; 8 bases agree with TRBD1. From germline, CDR1 is SNHLY and CDR2 FYNNEI. CDR3 length equals 14 residues. Losses at the gene ends were 6 bases for V and 2 bases for J; bases not matched to a gene: 3. The DNA for the CDR3 is TGTGCCAGCAGAAGGACAGGGCGCAATCAGCCCCAGCATTTT. Translation: CASRRTGRNQPQHF.

The gene calls are TRBV2 and TRBJ1-1; tentative D call: TRBD1 (6 bases). Germline assignment: CDR1 SNHLY and CDR2 FYNNEI. The CDR3 sequence is 12 residues long. The germline V and J ends were trimmed by 6 bases and 10 bases, with 15 bases remaining between them. The CDR3 here is CASSDTGYAAFF. CDR3 DNA sequence: TGTGCCAGCAGCGATACAGGGTACGCAGCTTTCTTT.

This clone was counted a few times. The chain joins TRBV19 to TRBJ1-1; D is possibly TRBD1 (5 bases). The CDR3 extends over 13 amino acids. CDR1 and CDR2 from the germline V gene are LNHDA and SQIVND (reference sequence). Trimming removed 6 bases from V and 4 bases from J, with 12 bases in between. CDR3 sequence (DNA): TGTGCCAGTAGCCTTGTAAGGGGCACTGAAGCTTTCTTT. Translation gives CASSLVRGTEAFF.

The J gene is TRBJ2-7, the V gene TRBV7-2; 9 positions agree with TRBD1. Losses at the gene ends were 7 bases for V and 3 bases for J; bases not matched to a gene: 7. Germline-derived CDR1 and CDR2 are SGHTA and FQGNSA. This CDR3 comprises 14 residues. The CDR3 DNA sequence: TGTGCCAGCATCCCCGGGACAGGGAGCTACGAGCAGTACTTC. This sequence encodes CASIPGTGSYEQYF.